This TCR beta chain is from a study of beta chain features in type 1 diabetes. Study overall: No patient-donor differences in age, gender, total cells or subset yield.

There are a few counts of this clone. What it binds is unknown. Every bit of the isolated RNA underwent reverse transcription, so sequencing read expressed TCRB transcripts. The data were produced by immunoSEQ multiplex PCR, yet TCRdb's version contains in-frame clones alone and is incomplete. This table has around 150,000 clones, 8.5% to 10% appearing once. This CDR3 is 14 amino acids long. Germline V CDR1 and CDR2: LNHDA, SQIVND (reference sequence). The germline V and J ends were trimmed by 5 bases and 1 base, with 10 bases remaining between them. Purity of each sorted population was above 98%. Overall study findings and caveats: Within each of all four CD4+ subsets, Type 1 diabetes patients had TCRB CDR3s that were moderately but significantly shorter. In the patient group, naive, central memory and Treg TCRB repertoires seemed more alike than in the healthy donor group. VDJ junctions from patients with type 1 diabetes contained fewer insertions and more deletions.

The sequence was collected from a woman aged 25 to 39 with type 1 diabetes. Sequencing was done on a sample of central memory CD4+ T cells from blood. The V gene is TRBV19, the J gene TRBJ2-3; D uncertain. The CDR3 DNA reads as TGTGCCAGTAGTTCCTTGGCGGGCACAGATACGCAGTATTTT. Translation: CASSSLAGTDTQYF.